This TCR beta chain was recorded in a study of T cells in Graves' hyperthyroidism and ophthalmopathy. Investigators excluded patients with uncontrolled infection, other autoimmune disease, pregnancy or lactation. Together with thyroid ultrasound, orbital computed tomography, serum thyroxine and TRAb, clinical symptoms were used for diagnoses. Amplified TCR beta CDR3 regions came from RNA transcripts. The primer set for the first-round RT-PCR of the TCR CDR3 was HTBI. TCRdb recomputed calls from the multiplex PCR reads with MiXCR, one row per CDR3 protein. The table includes around 300,000 distinct CDR3 sequences, more than 10% detected once. The CDR3 has 15 amino acids. Germline values: CDR1 LGHNA, CDR2 YSLEER. V was clipped by 0 bases and J by 2 bases, with 11 bases between them. General study points: Clonotypes that were expanded in thyroid above 0.001 mostly appeared in blood too. Model-based prediction identified ophthalmopathy a median roughly 6.1 months prior to its onset.

This clonotype came up many times. As yet, its antigen is unknown. Sequenced sample: blood. This chain joins TRBV4-3 and TRBJ2-7; weak D call: TRBD2 (5 bases). The sequence came from a woman younger than 45 with Graves' hyperthyroidism that later progressed to Graves' ophthalmopathy. The CDR3 sequence: CASSQESLGAYEQYF. The CDR3 nucleotides read TGCGCCAGCAGCCAAGAATCGCTGGGAGCCTACGAGCAGTACTTC.